These T cell receptor beta chains were read from a single sample in a study of post-analysis software for immune sequencing data. TCRdb processed the PCR reads anew with MiXCR; each CDR3 protein has one entry. This table has approximately 150,000 distinct CDR3 sequences, around 28% appearing once. Sequencing was carried out using blood. The receptors stem from a girl aged 10-17 years with multiple sclerosis. The CDR3 runs from the conserved cysteine through the conserved F or W. The D gene is left open where the match is weak. The size field is filled for only some rows; it gives once, few, many or a size class.

>few|-|TRBJ2-1|TRBV7-6
CASSLGGIVSYNEQFF
TGTGCCAGCAGCTTGGGCGGGATCGTCTCCTACAATGAGCAGTTCTTC
>many|TRBD1|TRBJ2-3|TRBV20-1
CSADAGTANTDTQYF
TGCAGTGCTGACGCCGGGACAGCAAACACAGATACGCAGTATTTT
>-|-|TRBJ1-2|TRBV25-1
CASTYSQVGRNYGHTF
TGTGCCAGCACCTATTCTCAGGTCGGGAGGAACTATGGCCACACCTTC
>-|TRBD2|TRBJ2-7|TRBV7-9
CAGSLSGRSSYEQYF
TGTGCCGGCAGCTTAAGCGGGAGAAGTTCCTACGAGCAGTACTTC
>-|-|TRBJ1-5|TRBV12-3/TRBV12-4
CAGCQTASNQPQHF
TGTGCAGGTTGCCAGACAGCGAGCAATCAGCCCCAGCATTTT
>once|TRBD1|TRBJ2-4|TRBV7-2
CASSLHGQGNIQYF
TGTGCCAGCAGCTTACACGGACAGGGAAACATTCAGTATTTC
>many|TRBD1|TRBJ1-1|TRBV7-8
CASSLGLGQVSTEAFF
TGTGCCAGCAGCTTAGGTCTGGGACAGGTGAGCACTGAAGCTTTCTTT
>-|-|TRBJ1-1|TRBV7-9
CASSSYGGTEAFF
TGTGCCAGCAGCTCATACGGGGGCACTGAAGCTTTCTTT
>many|TRBD2|TRBJ2-1|TRBV4-1
CASSQEGLTSYNEQFF
TGCGCCAGCAGCCAAGAGGGACTAACATCCTACAATGAGCAGTTCTTC
>-|-|TRBJ1-1|TRBV27
CASSCGVSTEAFF
TGTGCCAGCAGTTGCGGGGTCTCCACTGAAGCTTTCTTT
>many|-|TRBJ1-2|TRBV11-2
CASSLVPDRANYGYTF
TGTGCCAGCAGCTTAGTGCCGGACAGAGCTAACTATGGCTACACCTTC
>-|-|TRBJ1-6|TRBV3-1
CASRSQGRNSPLHF
TGTGCCAGCAGGTCACAGGGACGCAATTCACCCCTCCACTTT
>many|-|TRBJ2-1|TRBV28
CASSWDTPGGNEQFF
TGTGCCAGCAGTTGGGACACTCCAGGGGGGAATGAGCAGTTCTTC
>many|TRBD1|TRBJ2-3|TRBV27
CASSFTGGDTQYF
TGTGCCAGCAGTTTTACAGGGGGAGATACGCAGTATTTT
>many|-|TRBJ2-3|TRBV3-1
CASSQGGKYTQYF
TGTGCCAGCAGCCAAGGAGGGAAGTATACGCAGTATTTT
>once|-|TRBJ1-1|TRBV18
CASSTGGGAITEAFF
TGTGCCAGCTCAACGGGGGGGGGCGCGATCACTGAAGCTTTCTTT
>few|-|TRBJ2-1|TRBV6-2/TRBV6-3
CASSHISLGAGNEQFF
TGTGCCAGCAGTCATATCTCTTTAGGGGCAGGCAATGAGCAGTTCTTC
>few|-|TRBJ1-1|TRBV29-1
CSVARTENTEAFF
TGCAGCGTTGCTCGGACGGAGAACACTGAAGCTTTCTTT
>-|TRBD2|TRBJ2-4|TRBV28
CASSVNTGLAGSWIRYF
TGTGCCAGCAGTGTCAACACCGGACTAGCGGGAAGCTGGATTCGGTACTTC
>-|-|TRBJ2-4|TRBV11-2
CASSTLRGGGPKNIQYF
TGTGCCAGCAGCACCCTTCGAGGGGGAGGGCCTAAAAACATTCAGTACTTC
>-|TRBD1|TRBJ1-2|TRBV28
CASSSEGADYGYTF
TGTGCCAGCAGTTCGGAGGGGGCCGACTATGGCTACACCTTC
>-|-|TRBJ2-1|TRBV5-1
CASSYNPGVYNEQFF
TGCGCCAGCAGCTATAACCCGGGGGTTTACAATGAGCAGTTCTTC
>many|TRBD2|TRBJ2-7|TRBV10-3
CATLGVAGDGSYEQYF
TGTGCCACCTTAGGAGTAGCGGGAGATGGGTCCTACGAGCAGTACTTC
>many|TRBD2|TRBJ2-1|TRBV4-1
CASSQDRSGSYNEQFF
TGCGCCAGCAGCCAAGATCGGAGCGGGAGTTACAATGAGCAGTTCTTC
>many|TRBD2|TRBJ2-7|TRBV4-1
CASSPSKAGVPYEQYF
TGCGCCAGCAGCCCCTCGAAAGCGGGAGTTCCCTACGAGCAGTACTTC
>-|-|TRBJ2-1|TRBV7-3
CASSLRLRGEQFF
TGTGCCAGCAGCTTAAGGCTACGAGGTGAGCAGTTCTTC
>few|-|TRBJ2-7|TRBV5-1
CASSSFGGVDEQYF
TGCGCCAGCAGCTCATTCGGGGGCGTCGACGAGCAGTACTTC
>few|TRBD1|TRBJ1-2|TRBV12-3/TRBV12-4
CVSSLADRAYGYTF
TGTGTCAGCAGTTTAGCGGACAGGGCTTATGGCTACACCTTC
>many|TRBD2|TRBJ2-1|TRBV4-1
CASRLTSGGYNEQFF
TGCGCCAGCAGGCTAACTAGCGGGGGATACAATGAGCAGTTCTTC
>few|-|TRBJ1-6|TRBV7-9
CASSLVGNSPLHF
TGTGCCAGCAGCTTAGTTGGGAATTCACCCCTCCACTTT
>few|-|TRBJ2-5|TRBV11-2
CASSPRQVLGQETQYF
TGTGCCAGCAGCCCCCGACAGGTTTTGGGCCAAGAGACCCAGTACTTC
>many|TRBD1|TRBJ1-6|TRBV5-1
CASSFGGTGEGNSPLHF
TGCGCCAGCAGCTTTGGCGGGACAGGGGAAGGGAACTCACCCCTCCACTTT
>few|-|TRBJ1-1|TRBV12-3/TRBV12-4
CASSFALNTEAFF
TGTGCCAGCAGTTTTGCGTTGAACACTGAAGCTTTCTTT
>few|-|TRBJ2-3|TRBV30
CAWSVKRTDTQYF
TGTGCCTGGAGTGTTAAACGCACAGATACGCAGTATTTT
>many|-|TRBJ1-2|TRBV9
CASSGQEILYGYTF
TGTGCCAGCAGCGGACAGGAGATCCTCTATGGCTACACCTTC
>many|TRBD2|TRBJ2-6|TRBV5-1
CASSWVAGAGANVLTF
TGCGCCAGCAGCTGGGTAGCGGGAGCCGGGGCCAACGTCCTGACTTTC
>-|-|TRBJ2-2|TRBV10-3
CAISARGPPTGELFF
TGTGCCATCAGTGCCCGGGGGCCCCCCACCGGGGAGCTGTTTTTT
>many|TRBD1|TRBJ2-1|TRBV13
CASSLGQGVYNEQFF
TGTGCCAGCAGCTTAGGACAGGGGGTCTACAATGAGCAGTTCTTC
>-|-|TRBJ2-1|TRBV30
CAWSQNNEQFF
TGTGCCTGGAGTCAAAACAATGAGCAGTTCTTC
>-|-|TRBJ1-2|TRBV7-9
CASSAFRDRDGYTF
TGTGCCAGCAGCGCCTTCAGGGATCGGGATGGCTACACCTTC
>many|TRBD1|TRBJ2-7|TRBV29-1
CSADRGPDEQYF
TGCAGCGCTGACAGGGGGCCTGACGAGCAGTACTTC
>few|-|TRBJ2-1|TRBV20-1
CSARHRAGTASNEQFF
TGCAGTGCGCGACATAGGGCGGGAACGGCCTCCAATGAGCAGTTCTTC
>few|-|TRBJ2-7|TRBV7-2
CASSLREPSYEQYF
TGTGCCAGCAGCCTCAGGGAACCCTCCTACGAGCAGTACTTC
>-|TRBD2|TRBJ2-3|TRBV4-1
CAGSQSGLGGLETDTQYF
TGCGCCGGCAGCCAAAGTGGCCTAGGAGGACTAGAAACAGATACGCAGTATTTT
>-|-|TRBJ2-2|TRBV29-1
CSVEDENTGELFF
TGCAGCGTTGAAGATGAGAACACCGGGGAGCTGTTTTTT
>few|-|TRBJ2-5|TRBV20-1
CSARNINEETQYF
TGCAGTGCTAGGAACATCAACGAAGAGACCCAGTACTTC
>many|TRBD1|TRBJ2-7|TRBV5-1
CASSLAATGEQYF
TGCGCCAGCAGCTTGGCAGCGACAGGGGAGCAGTACTTC
>once|TRBD2|TRBJ2-1|TRBV7-8
CASVSLTGGAGGYNEQFF
TGTGCCAGCGTTTCACTAACGGGAGGGGCGGGGGGCTACAATGAGCAGTTCTTC
>many|-|TRBJ2-7|TRBV7-9
CASTFGGDHEQYF
TGTGCCAGCACCTTTGGTGGAGACCACGAGCAGTACTTC
>many|TRBD2|TRBJ2-1|TRBV15
CATSKIAGGYNEQFF
TGTGCCACCAGCAAGATAGCGGGAGGGTACAATGAGCAGTTCTTC
>many|TRBD2|TRBJ2-1|TRBV4-2
CASSQDRLAGENEQFF
TGTGCCAGCAGCCAAGATCGACTAGCGGGAGAGAATGAGCAGTTCTTC